The 28 T cell receptor beta chains given below trace back to one sample, sequenced in a study of blood T cell repertoires in COVID-19. Produced via immunoSEQ multiplex PCR; TCRdb's table is partial and in-frame only. There are under 200,000 clones in the sample; around 77% occur only once, and roughly 3.1% lies in the top ten. Sequencing used peripheral blood. These receptors all stem from a man between 65 and 85 years old with acute or convalescent COVID-19.

The chain employs TRBV4-2 and TRBJ2-1; 7 bases agree with TRBD1. Trimming at V came to 5 bases and at J to 3 bases, leaving 10 bases not matched to a gene. The CDR3 covers 16 residues. From germline, CDR1 is LGHNA and CDR2 YNFKEQ. The CDR3 sequence is CASSISTGTDYNEQFF. The CDR3 DNA reads as TGTGCCAGCAGCATCAGTACCGGGACAGACTACAATGAGCAGTTCTTC.

J is TRBJ2-7 and V is TRBV6-1; 14 bases are shared with TRBD2. CDR3 length equals 16 residues. V shed 2 bases, J shed 4 bases, and the junction held 4 bases outside the gene matches. The germline V gene has CDR1 MNHNS and CDR2 SASEGT. The CDR3 DNA follows: TGTGCCAGCAGTGAATCGGGGACTAGCGGGAGTTACGAGCAGTACTTC. This gives the protein CASSESGTSGSYEQYF.

This rearrangement joins TRBV21-1 to TRBJ1-5. TRBV21-1 is a pseudogene. The CDR3 covers 14 residues. The CDR3 is CASSNGESDQPQHF. The CDR3 DNA sequence: TGTGCCAGCAGCAACGGTGAGAGTGATCAGCCCCAGCATTTT.

V is TRBV30 and J is TRBJ2-3; tentatively, D is TRBD2 (6 bases). The CDR3 spans 16 residues. CDR1 is GTSNPN, CDR2 SVGIG, per germline (reference sequence). V gave up 2 bases and J gave up 0 bases, with 15 bases separating them. The CDR3 reads CAWSRTGTLSTDTQYF. For the CDR3, the DNA is TGTGCCTGGAGTAGAACCGGGACTTTAAGCACAGATACGCAGTATTTT.

DNA for the CDR3: TGTGCCAGCAGCTCCGGACAGGGAAAACTGTTTTTT. It translates to CASSSGQGKLFF. The chain uses TRBV12-3 or TRBV12-4 and TRBJ1-4, with 8 positions matching TRBD1. Germline trimming cut 6 bases from V and 10 bases from J; bases unmatched to any gene: 4. The CDR3 spans 12 residues.

This clone was detected only a few times. DNA of the CDR3: TGTGCCAGCAGCTCCCTACTATTGGGACTTAATGAAAAACTGTTTTTT. Protein sequence: CASSSLLLGLNEKLFF. The chain combines TRBV11-2 with TRBJ1-4; a possible D gene is TRBD1 (5 bases). CDR3 length: 16 amino acids. The germline V gene encodes CDR1 SGHAT and CDR2 FQNNGV. The V and J ends lost 4 bases and 4 bases respectively, with 16 bases between them.

This clone was detected a few times. The chain combines TRBV5-4 with TRBJ1-6, with 12 positions matching TRBD1. Germline lookup yields CDR1 SGHNT and CDR2 YYREEE (reference sequence). The CDR3 totals 15 residues. The V gene end was trimmed by 0 bases and the J gene end by 8 bases; junction bases not matched to a gene: 0. The CDR3 protein is CASSLGDRGHSPLHF. DNA of the CDR3: TGTGCCAGCAGCTTGGGGGACAGGGGGCATTCACCCCTCCACTTT.

The chain has TRBV2 and TRBJ1-2; D possibly corresponds to TRBD1 (6 bases). CDR3 length: 14 amino acids. Germline V lookup: CDR1 SNHLY, CDR2 FYNNEI. Trimming shortened V by 0 bases and J by 5 bases, and 10 bases separated the two germline ends. The CDR3 bases are TGTGCCAGCAGTGAAGCCGCAGGGGTTTATGGCTACACCTTC. It translates to CASSEAAGVYGYTF.

The genes are TRBV11-1 and TRBJ1-2; unclear D gene. The CDR3 covers 13 residues. With 2 bases removed from V and 6 bases from J, the gap between germline ends came to 10 bases. The germline gives CDR1 SGHAT, CDR2 FQDESV (reference sequence). The CDR3 DNA reads TGTGCCAGCAGCTTATACAGTGGTAATGGCTACACCTTC. This translates into CASSLYSGNGYTF.

The table lists this clone with a few counts. The chain recombines TRBV7-9 with TRBJ2-1, with a possible D match to TRBD2 (6 bases). V was pared by 3 bases and J by 8 bases, with 14 bases between. Germline V CDR1 and CDR2: SEHNR, FQNEAQ (reference sequence). The CDR3 loop spans 14 amino acids. The CDR3 nucleotides read TGTGCCAGCAGCTTTCCACTAGCCGCCCATGAGCAGTTCTTC. Protein sequence: CASSFPLAAHEQFF.

The chain links TRBV7-8 to TRBJ1-2; D gene ambiguous. The CDR3 totals 11 residues. Trimming pared 1 base from V and 8 bases from J, leaving 5 bases between. Germline V lookup: CDR1 SGHVS, CDR2 FQNEAQ. CDR3 amino acids: CASSLDEGYTF. CDR3 nucleotide sequence: TGTGCCAGCAGCTTAGACGAGGGCTACACCTTC.

The chain uses TRBV7-2 and TRBJ2-5, with unresolved D. The CDR3 consists of 15 residues. V was pared by 4 bases and J by 1 base, with 13 bases between. Germline CDR1 SGHTA, CDR2 FQGNSA. This CDR3 is CASSSSRGVQETQYF. The CDR3 DNA follows: TGTGCCAGCAGCTCCTCCCGCGGAGTCCAAGAGACCCAGTACTTC.

V is TRBV5-1 and J is TRBJ2-7; 9 nucleotides align to TRBD2. CDR1 SGHRS and CDR2 YFSETQ come from the germline V gene. Trimming took 0 bases from V and 3 from J; bases not matched to a gene: 4. The CDR3 runs 15 residues. CDR3 residues: CASSLALAGVYEQYF. In DNA form, the CDR3 reads TGCGCCAGCAGCTTGGCACTAGCGGGCGTCTACGAGCAGTACTTC.

This sequence joins TRBV3-1 (or the pseudogene TRBV3-2) and TRBJ1-1; 9 bases agree with TRBD1. CDR1 is LGHDT and CDR2 is YNNKEL in the germline V gene (reference sequence). This CDR3 has 17 residues. V lost 5 bases and J lost 0; bases outside the gene matches: 10. The chain's CDR3 is CASSIRTGVSVNTEAFF. The CDR3 DNA reads as TGTGCCAGCAGCATCCGGACAGGGGTTAGTGTGAACACTGAAGCTTTCTTT.

This clone came up once. This sequence joins TRBV3-1 (or the pseudogene TRBV3-2) and TRBJ1-1, with D possibly TRBD1 on 6 matching bases. V was cut by 3 bases and J by 4 bases, with 9 bases left in between. The CDR3 contains 13 residues. Looked up from germline, CDR1 is LGHDT and CDR2 is YNNKEL (reference sequence). The CDR3 coding sequence is TGTGCCAGCAGCCAGAACAGGGCCACTGAAGCTTTCTTT. Encoded protein: CASSQNRATEAFF.

The J gene is TRBJ1-1, the V gene TRBV5-1, with a tentative D call TRBD1 (5 bases). The V end lost 3 bases, the J end lost 1 base, and 10 bases lay between the germline ends. Per germline, CDR1 SGHRS and CDR2 YFSETQ. This CDR3 has 14 amino acids. CDR3 bases: TGCGCCAGCAGCTACGGACATTCGAACACTGAAGCTTTCTTT. Amino acids: CASSYGHSNTEAFF.

The DNA of the CDR3 is TGTGCCAGCAGCTTTAGTGACACCATATATTTT. It yields the protein CASSFSDTIYF. V is TRBV11-2 and J is TRBJ1-3; D not resolved. Deletions cut 3 bases from V and 8 bases from J, with 5 bases between. The CDR3 is 11 residues long. Germline assignment: CDR1 SGHAT and CDR2 FQNNGV.

The V and J genes are TRBV29-1 and TRBJ1-1; maybe TRBD1 (5 bases). The germline gives CDR1 SQVTM, CDR2 ANQGSEA. CDR3 length: 19 amino acids. V was trimmed by 1 base and J by 6 bases, leaving 30 bases between them. The CDR3 region has the DNA TGCAGCGTTGAAGCAGATAGGACCCCGGGACTGTTGAATGGGGCTGAAGCTTTCTTT. Translation gives CSVEADRTPGLLNGAEAFF. Using reference TRBV29-1 and TRBJ1-1 for the parts outside the CDR3, the full variable domain is SAVISQKPSRDICQRGTSLTIQCQVDSQVTMMFWYRQQPGQSLTLIATANQGSEATYESGFVIDKFPISRPNLTFSTLTVSNMSPEDSSIYLCSVEADRTPGLLNGAEAFFGQGTRLTVV.

The genes are TRBV2 and TRBJ1-2; D perhaps matches TRBD1 (6 bases). The CDR3 spans 12 residues. Germline CDR1 SNHLY, CDR2 FYNNEI. The V gene lost 5 bases and the J gene lost 7 bases, with 11 bases spanning the gap. The CDR3 is CASSSQGFGYTF. In DNA form, the CDR3 reads TGTGCCAGCAGTTCACAGGGCTTTGGCTACACCTTC.

Here the CDR3 DNA reads TGTGCCAGCAGCTTAAATCGGGGGGGACTACACAGCACAGATACGCAGTATTTT. It codes for CASSLNRGGLHSTDTQYF. The chain joins TRBV7-3 to TRBJ2-3; 8 bases line up with TRBD2. The V gene's germline CDR1 is SGHTA and CDR2 FQGTGA. This CDR3 is built from 18 residues. Trimming removed 1 base from V and 0 bases from J; junction bases left unmatched: 9.

The chain recombines TRBV12-3 or TRBV12-4 with TRBJ2-1; D not resolved. V was trimmed by 0 bases and J by 9 bases, leaving 6 bases between them. This CDR3 has 12 residues. The CDR3 DNA reads TGTGCCAGCAGTTTAGCGTGGAGTGAGCAGTTCTTC. Residues: CASSLAWSEQFF.

The rearrangement joins TRBV5-1 to TRBJ2-3; no reliable D call. The CDR3 is 14 amino acids. Trimming took off 1 base at V and 4 bases at J, with 10 bases between the two ends. The V gene's germline CDR1 is SGHRS and CDR2 YFSETQ. Written as DNA, the CDR3 is TGCGCCAGCAGCTTGTGGTGGCCCGCAGATACGCAGTATTTT. Its translation is CASSLWWPADTQYF.

The genes are TRBV13 and TRBJ2-3; unclear D gene. CDR3 length: 12 residues. V lost 5 bases and J lost 6, with 9 bases in between. Germline-derived CDR1 and CDR2 are PRHDT and FYEKMQ (reference sequence). The CDR3 DNA sequence: TGTGCCAGCAGCACCCTTCAGGATACGCAGTATTTT. Translation gives CASSTLQDTQYF.

This clone was detected only a few times. The CDR3 spells CASSLGDRGHQETQYF. CDR3 DNA: TGTGCCAGCAGCTTAGGGGACAGGGGTCACCAAGAGACCCAGTACTTC. The chain couples TRBV7-9 to TRBJ2-5, with 10 bases fitting TRBD1. CDR1 is SEHNR, CDR2 FQNEAQ, per germline (reference sequence). With 1 base clipped from V and 0 bases from J, the junction kept 2 bases outside the gene matches. The length of the CDR3 is 16 residues.

V usage is TRBV6-5 and J usage is TRBJ1-2; tentatively, D is TRBD1 (5 bases). The CDR3 runs to 14 residues. V lost 2 bases to trimming and J lost 2 bases, with 9 bases between them. Per germline, CDR1 MNHEY and CDR2 SVGAGI. The CDR3 DNA follows: TGTGCCAGCAGTTACGTGGCAGGGAACTATGGCTACACCTTC. Encoded protein: CASSYVAGNYGYTF.

This chain uses TRBV7-9 with TRBJ2-5; 11 bases match TRBD2. Germline values: CDR1 SEHNR, CDR2 FQNEAQ (reference sequence). This CDR3 spans 15 amino acids. J lost 4 bases, V lost 3 bases, and 4 bases had no gene match. CDR3 coding DNA: TGTGCCAGCAGCTTGGGACTAGCGGAGTCAGAGACCCAGTACTTC. This sequence encodes CASSLGLAESETQYF.

The chain carries TRBV7-9 and TRBJ1-4, with a weak D call TRBD1 (5 bases). This CDR3 has 16 residues. Germline assignment: CDR1 SEHNR and CDR2 FQNEAQ (reference sequence). Trimming shortened V by 10 bases and J by 2 bases, and 20 bases separated the two germline ends. The CDR3 sequence: CATQKEGLSTNEKLFF. In DNA form, the CDR3 reads TGTGCCACCCAGAAGGAGGGGTTGTCGACTAATGAAAAACTGTTTTTT.

The CDR3 DNA reads TGTGCCAGCAGCTCTCGACAGGGATCCACAGATACGCAGTATTTT. Its protein product is CASSSRQGSTDTQYF. The chain couples TRBV7-3 to TRBJ2-3; TRBD1 matches 7 bases. With V trimmed by 4 bases and J by 2 bases, 6 bases remained unmatched. Germline V gene sequence: CDR1 SGHTA, CDR2 FQGTGA. The CDR3 runs to 15 residues.